This TCR beta chain was documented in a study of T cells in women clearing cervical HPV infection. Study results and limitations: A classifier using richness and V gene abundances reached an AUC of roughly 0.83.

The V gene's germline CDR1 is ENHRY and CDR2 SYGVKD. The CDR3 runs to 17 residues. Trimming removed 1 base from V and 5 bases from J, with 20 bases in between. TCRdb's copy holds only in-frame clones and misses some; the assay was immunoSEQ multiplex PCR. Its clone listing holds about 30,000 clones. With respect to this clone: Its specificity is unknown. With the read ending 3 residues before the CDR3 end, the germline J gene is used to fill in that end.

Sequences were obtained from blood buffy coat. The chain employs TRBV10-3 and TRBJ2-5; TRBD1 is a possible D gene (7 bases). The origin of this receptor is a woman aged 18 to 75 with a cervical HPV16 infection that either progressed to CIN3+ or cleared (not recorded which). CDR3 bases read: TGTGCCATCAGTGAGTTGGTCCCTGGAGGGGGCCGGGAGACC. It codes for CAISELVPGGGRET. The whole CDR3 is CAISELVPGGGRETQYF.